The next 13 T cell receptor beta chains were all read from a single sample in a study of patients and donors after allogeneic stem cell transplantation. MiXCR, run by TCRdb on the RT-PCR reads, gives a single entry per CDR3 protein. The data contain approximately 170,000 distinct CDR3 sequences, approximately 30% of them singletons. The sequenced material came from blood, either unsorted or a sorted T cell fraction (not recorded which). The receptors were sampled from a human donor who was either an allogeneic HSCT recipient or a stem cell or donor lymphocyte infusion donor (not recorded which). It is not recorded whose cells these are; they may come from a transplant donor.

This clonotype was seen at least ten times. As DNA, the CDR3 is TGTGCCAGCAGCCCGCTGTGGGGGGCGCGGTCAGCTTTCTTT. It is translated as CASSPLWGARSAFF. The chain combines TRBV11-2 with TRBJ1-1, with D possibly TRBD1 on 6 matching bases. The CDR3 contains 14 residues. In germline, CDR1 is SGHAT, CDR2 FQNNGV. Between the trimmed V and J ends, which lost 5 bases and 10 bases, there was a span of 20 bases.

The chain couples TRBV9 to TRBJ2-1, with 12 bases aligning to TRBD2. Unmatched junction bases numbered 5, after V lost 0 bases and J lost 4 bases. The CDR3 sequence is 17 residues long. The germline V gene encodes CDR1 SGDLS and CDR2 YYNGEE. As DNA, the CDR3 is TGTGCCAGCAGCGTAGATTGGACTAGCGGGACTTACAATGAGCAGTTCTTC. This translates into CASSVDWTSGTYNEQFF.

This clonotype was observed a handful of times. V usage is TRBV10-3 and J usage is TRBJ2-6; 12 bases fit TRBD1. After removal of 7 bases from V and 0 bases from J, the junction contained 4 bases not matched to a gene. CDR1 and CDR2 (germline): ENHRY, SYGVKD. The CDR3 is made up of 17 amino acids. Written as DNA, the CDR3 is TGTGCCATCAATCGGGACAGGGGGCCCTCTGGGGCCAACGTCCTGACTTTC. Its protein product is CAINRDRGPSGANVLTF.

The rearrangement links TRBV4-3 to TRBJ2-1, with a tentative D call TRBD1 (6 bases). The germline V gene has CDR1 LGHNA and CDR2 YSLEER. CDR3 length equals 13 residues. Trimming took off 0 bases at V and 10 bases at J, with 10 bases between the two ends. In DNA form, the CDR3 reads TGCGCCAGCAGCCAAGATGGGGGCGGGGAGCAGTTCTTC. It yields the protein CASSQDGGGEQFF.

This clonotype has more than one count but fewer than ten. The J gene is TRBJ2-5, the V gene TRBV7-2; the match to TRBD1 covers 8 bases. V shed 3 bases, J shed 7 bases, and the junction held 7 bases outside the gene matches. The germline V gene encodes CDR1 SGHTA and CDR2 FQGNSA. The CDR3 has 14 residues. The CDR3 loop reads CASSLAGGVGTQYF. The DNA of the CDR3 is TGTGCCAGCAGCTTGGCAGGGGGCGTAGGGACCCAGTACTTC. The full variable domain, its missing parts supplied by reference TRBV7-2 and TRBJ2-5, is GAGVSQSPSNKVTEKGKDVELRCDPISGHTALYWYRQSLGQGLEFLIYFQGNSAPDKSGLPSDRFSAERTGGSVSTLTIQRTQQEDSAVYLCASSLAGGVGTQYFGPGTRLLVL.

This chain joins TRBV27 and TRBJ1-5; weak D call: TRBD1 (6 bases). Germline values: CDR1 MNHEY, CDR2 SMNVEV (reference sequence). This CDR3 has 15 amino acids. V was clipped by 5 bases and J by 0 bases, with 11 bases between them. CDR3 protein: CASSIGRGSNQPQHF. The CDR3 coding sequence is TGTGCCAGCAGTATAGGCAGGGGTAGCAATCAGCCCCAGCATTTT.

This clonotype was picked up a small number of times. The genes are TRBV12-3 or TRBV12-4 and TRBJ2-4; D remains unclear. The CDR3 loop spans 12 amino acids. V dropped 0 bases and J dropped 6 bases, with 3 bases sitting between them. Here the CDR3 DNA reads TGTGCCAGCAGTTTAGCGAGAAACATTCAGTACTTC. Protein sequence: CASSLARNIQYF.

V usage is TRBV29-1 and J usage is TRBJ2-5, with D unclear. The ends were cut back, 4 bases at V and 1 base at J, with 4 bases in the middle. Germline V gene lookup returns CDR1 SQVTM and CDR2 ANQGSEA. This CDR3 comprises 11 residues. The DNA of the CDR3 is TGCAGCGTTGGAGTCCAAGAGACCCAGTACTTC. The encoded protein is CSVGVQETQYF.

This sequence joins TRBV11-3 and TRBJ1-1; D is unresolved. With 0 bases removed from V and 5 bases from J, the gap between germline ends came to 7 bases. Germline V gives CDR1 SGHNT, CDR2 YENEEA. CDR3 length: 13 residues. In DNA, the CDR3 is TGTGCCAGCAGCTTAGATTTGGGGACTGAAGCTTTCTTT. Translated, it gives CASSLDLGTEAFF.

This clonotype was found a few times. The gene calls are TRBV6-5 and TRBJ2-5, with D maybe TRBD2 (5 bases). From germline, CDR1 is MNHEY and CDR2 SVGAGI. Deletions cut 5 bases from V and 7 bases from J, with 17 bases between. This CDR3 comprises 14 residues. CDR3 DNA: TGTGCCAGCAGTCCCGGGATGGCATACCGGACCCAGTACTTC. This gives the protein CASSPGMAYRTQYF.

The rearrangement links TRBV7-9 to TRBJ2-2; TRBD2 might be the D (6 bases). Germline V gene data show CDR1 as SEHNR and CDR2 as FQNEAQ (reference sequence). The CDR3 has 15 amino acids. Trimming removed 5 bases from V and 8 bases from J, with 18 bases in between. The CDR3 sequence is CASSNNAGRMGELFF. Here the CDR3 DNA reads TGTGCCAGCAGCAACAATGCGGGGCGCATGGGGGAGCTGTTTTTT.

The rearrangement joins TRBV5-6 to TRBJ1-5, with D possibly matching TRBD1 (6 bases). V gave up 2 bases and J gave up 6 bases, with 12 bases separating them. In germline, CDR1 is SGHDT, CDR2 YYEEEE. This CDR3 spans 14 amino acids. The chain's CDR3 is CASSFVGASQPQHF. In nucleotides, the CDR3 is TGTGCCAGCAGCTTTGTGGGGGCGAGTCAGCCCCAGCATTTT. The variable domain in full, completed from reference TRBV5-6 and TRBJ1-5, reads DAGVTQSPTHLIKTRGQQVTLRCSPKSGHDTVSWYQQALGQGPQFIFQYYEEEERQRGNFPDRFSGHQFPNYSSELNVNALLLGDSALYLCASSFVGASQPQHFGDGTRLSIL.

V gene TRBV7-9 combines with J gene TRBJ2-1; D not resolved. CDR3 length equals 12 residues. Germline-derived CDR1 and CDR2 are SEHNR and FQNEAQ (reference sequence). Deletions cut 5 bases from V and 3 bases from J, with 5 bases between. CDR3 sequence reads: CASSADYNEQFF. Written as DNA, the CDR3 is TGTGCCAGCAGCGCGGACTACAATGAGCAGTTCTTC.